The 9 T cell receptor beta chains given below trace back to one sample, sequenced in a study of Graves' ophthalmopathy and Graves' hyperthyroidism (dated 2018 in TCRdb). Sequencing used an Illumina HiSeq 2000. For repertoire sequencing, TCR beta CDR3 regions were amplified from RNA transcripts. The first round of RT-PCR was done with HTBI primers and the Qiagen OneStep RT-PCR kit, and was followed by a second round of multiplex PCR, then size selection and purification. Clones were called with MiXCR by TCRdb after fastp trimmed the public reads at Q25, and only in-frame beta chains were retained. Rows are unified per CDR3 protein, each entry keeping the most common DNA and genes. The sample records around 660,000 distinct CDR3 sequences, about 38% of which are singletons. The biggest ten clones account for roughly 3% of the sample. The material sequenced was peripheral blood. The receptor source for this set is an adult man with Graves' ophthalmopathy.

This clonotype was detected only once. At one end, the junction sequence differs from germline, possibly due to a read error. This chain joins TRBV7-9 and TRBJ1-2, with 9 bases matching TRBD1. Germline CDR1 reads SEHNR; CDR2 reads FQNEAQ (reference sequence). The CDR3 runs 14 residues. CDR3 region: CASSSGQGESGYTF. In DNA form, the CDR3 reads TGTGCCAGTAGCTCGGGACAGGGTGAGAGTGGCTACACCTTC.

This clonotype was found a few times. V and J are TRBV19 and TRBJ2-2; TRBD1 might be the D (6 bases). Germline-derived CDR1 and CDR2 are LNHDA and SQIVND (reference sequence). The length of the CDR3 is 16 residues. V was trimmed by 3 bases and J by 9 bases, leaving 20 bases between them. CDR3 sequence (DNA): TGTGCCAGTAGTATGAGGGGGAAACAGGGTGTTAGGGAGCTGTTTTTT. Translated: CASSMRGKQGVRELFF.

The V gene is TRBV4-2, the J gene TRBJ2-7; D possibly corresponds to TRBD2 (5 bases). Germline V gives CDR1 LGHNA, CDR2 YNFKEQ. The CDR3 is 13 residues long. V lost 3 bases to trimming and J lost 3 bases, with 9 bases between them. This CDR3 reads CASSHGRDYEQYF. The CDR3 DNA follows: TGTGCCAGCAGCCACGGACGGGACTACGAGCAGTACTTC.

This clonotype was counted ten times or more. V and J are TRBV6-5 and TRBJ1-2, with D maybe TRBD1 (5 bases). This CDR3 has 13 amino acids. CDR1 is MNHEY and CDR2 is SVGAGI in the germline V gene. V was pared by 4 bases and J by 7 bases, with 13 bases between. CDR3 DNA sequence: TGTGCCAGCAGTTTAAGGGGCGCGGCTGGCTACACCTTC. Protein sequence: CASSLRGAAGYTF.

This clonotype has a count of ten or more. The chain couples TRBV20-1 to TRBJ2-7, with 10 bases identical to TRBD1. The J segment lost 4 bases and the V segment lost 6 bases, leaving 12 bases of the junction unmatched. Germline assignment: CDR1 DFQATT and CDR2 SNEGSKA (reference sequence). The CDR3 totals 15 residues. This CDR3 reads CSAPSLGQGLYEQYF. For the CDR3, the DNA is TGCAGTGCCCCGTCGCTGGGACAGGGGCTTTACGAGCAGTACTTC.

This clonotype was seen at least ten times. This rearrangement joins TRBV12-3 or TRBV12-4 to TRBJ1-3; D gene uncertain. This CDR3 is 11 amino acids long. V was cut by 2 bases and J by 8 bases, with 4 bases left in between. The CDR3 region is CASSLLDTIYF. The CDR3, as DNA: TGTGCCAGCAGTTTACTGGACACCATATATTTT.

This clonotype was detected ten times or more. The V gene is TRBV7-2, the J gene TRBJ1-1; D unclear. Germline assignment: CDR1 SGHTA and CDR2 FQGNSA. CDR3 size: 13 residues. Trimming pared 6 bases from V and 8 bases from J, leaving 16 bases between. The CDR3 is CASSFRRGAEAFF. Here the CDR3 DNA reads TGTGCCAGCAGTTTTCGTCGCGGAGCAGAAGCTTTCTTT.

This clonotype was detected many times. The chain combines TRBV12-3 or TRBV12-4 with TRBJ1-2, with D unresolved. This CDR3 has 15 residues. V was clipped by 6 bases and J by 1 base, with 15 bases between them. Here the CDR3 reads CASRASVPSNYGYTF. Here the CDR3 DNA reads TGTGCCAGCAGAGCCTCGGTACCGAGTAACTATGGCTACACCTTC.

This clonotype was seen only a few times. The chain uses TRBV7-2 and TRBJ2-7; D may be TRBD2 (7 bases). The CDR3 sequence is 16 residues long. V lost 5 bases to trimming and J lost 0 bases, with 17 bases between them. Germline loops: CDR1 SGHTA, CDR2 FQGNSA. The CDR3 nucleotides read TGTGCCAGCAGCCAAGATGGGGGGGGCAACTCCTACGAGCAGTACTTC. Protein: CASSQDGGGNSYEQYF.